A selection of T cell receptor beta chains follows, all from one sample in a study of blood T cell repertoires in COVID-19. The repertoire was sequenced with immunoSEQ multiplex PCR; TCRdb's copy has only in-frame clones and lacks some. Of some 270,000 clones in the sample, 90% were seen once. The sample consisted of peripheral blood. These receptors were taken from a woman aged 55 to 70 with COVID-19, enrolled during active disease. The CDR3 runs from the conserved cysteine through the conserved F or W. Fields, in order: J gene, clone size, V gene, D gene, CDR3 DNA, CDR3 protein. A D gene is named only where the DNA matches it firmly. Clone size is shown for a subset of rows, as once, few, many or a class of expanded clone.

TRBJ2-1,.,TRBV7-2,TRBD1,TGTGCCAGCAGCCCCCTTCCGGGACAGGGCTACAATGAGCAGTTCTTC,CASSPLPGQGYNEQFF
TRBJ1-5,.,TRBV7-3,TRBD1,TGTGCCAGCAGGACCGGGACAGGGAATTCGAAGTACTCTAGCTATCAGCCCCAGCATTTT,CASRTGTGNSKYSSYQPQHF
TRBJ2-7,.,TRBV2,TRBD2,TGTGCCAGCACTAGCGGGGCTAGCTCCTACGAGCAGTACTTC,CASTSGASSYEQYF
TRBJ2-3,once,TRBV7-9,.,TGTGCCAGCAGCGGACCGGGGAAGGATACGCAGTATTTT,CASSGPGKDTQYF
TRBJ1-4,.,TRBV6-6,.,TGTGCCAGCAGTTACCCGGACAGCGAGCCGTTTTTT,CASSYPDSEPFF
TRBJ2-5,.,TRBV14,TRBD2,TGTGCCAGCAGCCAAGATCTAGCGGGGGGGCCGGAGACCCAGTACTTC,CASSQDLAGGPETQYF
TRBJ1-1,.,TRBV18,TRBD1,TGTGCCAGCAGCCGACAGGGGGGCACTGAAGCTTTCTTT,CASSRQGGTEAFF
TRBJ2-1,.,TRBV6-6,.,TGTGCCAGCAGTGCCACGAGATGGAATGAGCAGTTCTTC,CASSATRWNEQFF
TRBJ1-6,.,TRBV3-1/TRBV3-2,.,TGTGCCAGCAGCCACCCCTGGGGGGAGAATTCACCCCTCCACTTT,CASSHPWGENSPLHF
TRBJ1-5,.,TRBV30,.,TGTGCCTGGTCGAGACAGGGCAATCAGCCCCAGCATTTT,CAWSRQGNQPQHF
TRBJ1-2,.,TRBV11-2,.,TGTGCCAGCAGCTCACAGGGTGGCTACACCTTC,CASSSQGGYTF
TRBJ2-7,.,TRBV3-1/TRBV3-2,.,TGTGCCAGCAGCCGAGAGACAAGGCGCTACGAGCAGTACTTC,CASSRETRRYEQYF
TRBJ2-2,.,TRBV29-1,.,TGCAGCGTCGTTGCGAACACCGGGGAGCTGTTTTTT,CSVVANTGELFF
TRBJ1-1,.,TRBV5-1,.,TGCGCCAGCAGCTTTGAGGGTTCGGTTGAAGCTTTCTTT,CASSFEGSVEAFF